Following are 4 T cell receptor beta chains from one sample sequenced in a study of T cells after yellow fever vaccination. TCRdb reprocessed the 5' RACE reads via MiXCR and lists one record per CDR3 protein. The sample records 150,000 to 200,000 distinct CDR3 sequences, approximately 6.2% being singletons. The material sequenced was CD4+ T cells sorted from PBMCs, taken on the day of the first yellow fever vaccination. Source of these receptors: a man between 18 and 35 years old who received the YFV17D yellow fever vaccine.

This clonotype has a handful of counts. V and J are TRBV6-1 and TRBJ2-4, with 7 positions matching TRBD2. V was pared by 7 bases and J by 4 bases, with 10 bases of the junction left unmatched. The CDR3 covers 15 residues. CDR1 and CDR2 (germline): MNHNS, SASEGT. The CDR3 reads CASKAGEGEKNIQYF. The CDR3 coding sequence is TGTGCCAGCAAGGCGGGGGAAGGGGAAAAAAACATTCAGTACTTC.

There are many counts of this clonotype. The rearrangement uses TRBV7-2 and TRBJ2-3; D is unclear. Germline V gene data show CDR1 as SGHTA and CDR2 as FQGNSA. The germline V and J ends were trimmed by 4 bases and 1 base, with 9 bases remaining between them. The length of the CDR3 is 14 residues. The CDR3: CASSSYQRTDTQYF. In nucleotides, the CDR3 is TGTGCCAGCAGCTCGTACCAACGCACAGATACGCAGTATTTT.

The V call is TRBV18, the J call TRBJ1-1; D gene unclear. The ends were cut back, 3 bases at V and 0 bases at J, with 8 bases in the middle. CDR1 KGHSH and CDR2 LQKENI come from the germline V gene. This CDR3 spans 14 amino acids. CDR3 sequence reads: CASSPGSLNTEAFF. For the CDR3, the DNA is TGTGCCAGCTCACCGGGGAGTCTGAACACTGAAGCTTTCTTT. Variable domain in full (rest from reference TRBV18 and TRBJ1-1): NAGVMQNPRHLVRRRGQEARLRCSPMKGHSHVYWYRQLPEEGLKFMVYLQKENIIDESGMPKERFSAEFPKEGPSILRIQQVVRGDSAAYFCASSPGSLNTEAFFGQGTRLTVV.

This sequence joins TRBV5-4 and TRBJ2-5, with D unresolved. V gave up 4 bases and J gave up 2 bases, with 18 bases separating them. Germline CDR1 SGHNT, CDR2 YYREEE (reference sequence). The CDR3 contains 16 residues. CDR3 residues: CASSPLHGQRQETQYF. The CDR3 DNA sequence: TGTGCCAGCAGCCCCCTGCACGGCCAGAGGCAAGAGACCCAGTACTTC.